A selection of T cell receptor beta chains follows, all from one sample in a study of blood T cell repertoires in COVID-19. Some clones are missing from TCRdb's copy, which holds only in-frame ones; the method was immunoSEQ multiplex PCR. The table has 280,000 or so clones, approximately 83% seen once; the top ten hold over 2%. The sample consisted of PBMCs or T cells enriched from blood (not recorded which). The receptor source for this set is a man aged 25 to 40 who had recovered from COVID-19. Each CDR3 is given with its conserved first and last residue. Fields, in order: clone size, D gene, J gene, V gene, CDR3 DNA, CDR3 protein. The D gene is left open where the match is weak. Size is stated for part of the rows, as once, few or many counts, or as a class when the clone is expanded.

abundance: -
d_gene: TRBD1
j_gene: TRBJ1-1
v_gene: TRBV3-1/TRBV3-2
CDR3nt: TGTGCCAGCAACTTACAGGGGAGGAACACTGAAGCTTTCTTT
CDR3aa: CASNLQGRNTEAFF

abundance: -
d_gene: TRBD1
j_gene: TRBJ1-6
v_gene: TRBV30
CDR3nt: TGTGCCTGGAGTAGGACAGGGCTCCACTTT
CDR3aa: CAWSRTGLHF

abundance: -
d_gene: -
j_gene: TRBJ1-3
v_gene: TRBV2
CDR3nt: TGTGCCAGCAGGGGCTCCGGGACAAGAGGAAACACCATATATTTT
CDR3aa: CASRGSGTRGNTIYF

abundance: -
d_gene: -
j_gene: TRBJ2-2
v_gene: TRBV3-1/TRBV3-2
CDR3nt: TGTGCCAGCAGCCAAAATATAGCGCGAAACACCGGGGAGCTGTTTTTT
CDR3aa: CASSQNIARNTGELFF

abundance: -
d_gene: -
j_gene: TRBJ1-2
v_gene: TRBV7-9
CDR3nt: TGTGCCAGCAGCTTGGCAAGGGGCTATGGCTACACCTTC
CDR3aa: CASSLARGYGYTF

abundance: -
d_gene: -
j_gene: TRBJ1-3
v_gene: TRBV5-8
CDR3nt: TGTGCCAGCAGTTTAACAGGGTACTCTGGAAACACCATATATTTT
CDR3aa: CASSLTGYSGNTIYF

abundance: -
d_gene: -
j_gene: TRBJ1-6
v_gene: TRBV7-3
CDR3nt: TGTGCCAGCAGCCAATCTGGCAGAAGATATAATTCACCCCTCCACTTT
CDR3aa: CASSQSGRRYNSPLHF

abundance: -
d_gene: -
j_gene: TRBJ2-7
v_gene: TRBV19
CDR3nt: TGTGCCAGTAGCGCAACGGGCGCGGAGGGTTTGGGGCGAGGGCAGTACTTC
CDR3aa: CASSATGAEGLGRGQYF

abundance: -
d_gene: -
j_gene: TRBJ2-7
v_gene: TRBV27
CDR3nt: TGTGCCAGCAGAATAGCCTACGAGCAGTACTTC
CDR3aa: CASRIAYEQYF

abundance: -
d_gene: -
j_gene: TRBJ1-1
v_gene: TRBV6-5
CDR3nt: TGTGCCAGCAGTTATAGTGCGGGCGCCTTGAACACTGAAGCTTTCTTT
CDR3aa: CASSYSAGALNTEAFF

abundance: -
d_gene: -
j_gene: TRBJ1-2
v_gene: TRBV5-1
CDR3nt: TGCGCCAGCAGCCCAGGGCAGGGGAGAACTAACTATGGCTACACCTTC
CDR3aa: CASSPGQGRTNYGYTF

abundance: -
d_gene: -
j_gene: TRBJ2-1
v_gene: TRBV7-9
CDR3nt: TGTGCCAGCAGCTTCGACGACGGGTACAATGAGCAGTTCTTC
CDR3aa: CASSFDDGYNEQFF

abundance: few
d_gene: TRBD1
j_gene: TRBJ1-2
v_gene: TRBV3-1/TRBV3-2
CDR3nt: TGTGCCAGCAGCTCACAGGGGAAGCATGGCTACACCTTC
CDR3aa: CASSSQGKHGYTF

abundance: -
d_gene: TRBD2
j_gene: TRBJ2-5
v_gene: TRBV5-4
CDR3nt: TGTGCCAGCAGACTAACTAGCGGGGTAGGAGAGACCCAGTACTTC
CDR3aa: CASRLTSGVGETQYF

abundance: once
d_gene: -
j_gene: TRBJ2-7
v_gene: TRBV5-1
CDR3nt: TGCGCCAGCAGCTTGGGGAGGCAGCTCGACGAGCAGTACTTC
CDR3aa: CASSLGRQLDEQYF

abundance: -
d_gene: -
j_gene: TRBJ1-2
v_gene: TRBV5-6
CDR3nt: TGTGCCAGCACCCCGGACAGCCTCGCCCGCTATGGCTACACCTTC
CDR3aa: CASTPDSLARYGYTF